Listed below are T cell receptor beta chains from one sample, sequenced in a study of blood T cell repertoires in COVID-19. The table came from immunoSEQ multiplex PCR; TCRdb's copy has only in-frame clones and leaves some out. The sample yields 120,000 to 150,000 clones, approximately 89% seen once. Sequencing was performed on peripheral blood. The source of these receptors is a human donor in a cohort sampled during active COVID-19. Each CDR3 is given with its conserved first and last residue. Fields, in order: J gene, clone size, D gene, V gene, CDR3 DNA, CDR3 protein. A D gene is named only where the DNA matches it firmly. A clone size is listed for some rows: how often the clone was seen (once, few, many), or a class if it is expanded.

TRBJ2-5 - - TRBV13 TGTGCCAGCAGCTTAGGAGCAGAGACCCAGTACTTC CASSLGAETQYF
TRBJ2-5 - - TRBV13 TGTGCCAGCAGCTTCGGAACTATGGCCCAGTACTTC CASSFGTMAQYF
TRBJ2-1 - TRBD1 TRBV7-2 TGTGCCAGCGGTGGGACAGGGTTTTTCAATGAGCAGTTCTTC CASGGTGFFNEQFF
TRBJ2-4 - TRBD2 TRBV11-2 TGTGCCAGCAGCTTGGGACTAGCGGGGGGGCAAGGGGCCAAAAACATTCAGTACTTC CASSLGLAGGQGAKNIQYF
TRBJ2-5 - - TRBV15 TGTGCCACCAGCAGCCGAGTGGAGACCCAGTACTTC CATSSRVETQYF
TRBJ2-1 - TRBD2 TRBV6-2/TRBV6-3 TGTGCCAGCAGTCTAGCGGGGGGGCCTAGAAATGAGCAGTTCTTC CASSLAGGPRNEQFF
TRBJ1-2 - TRBD1 TRBV7-9 TGTGCCAGCAGCCACCCCACCCAGGGGGCAGATAACTATGGCTACACCTTC CASSHPTQGADNYGYTF
TRBJ2-7 many - TRBV13 TGTGCCAGCAGCCCCGGAGGGCCTCGTGGCGAGCAGTACTTC CASSPGGPRGEQYF
TRBJ1-3 - TRBD1 TRBV6-6 TGTGCCAGCAGTTCCCCTCGGACAGGGGCGAACACCATATATTTT CASSSPRTGANTIYF
TRBJ1-2 - - TRBV4-3 TGCGCCAGCAGTTTCGACAGTTCCTATGGCTACACCTTC CASSFDSSYGYTF
TRBJ1-2 - TRBD1 TRBV5-1 TGCGCCAGCAGCGTCAGGGGGTTTTATGGCTACACCTTC CASSVRGFYGYTF
TRBJ1-2 - TRBD1 TRBV5-1 TGCGCCAGCAACCCCGGGACAGGGGTCTATGGCTACACCTTC CASNPGTGVYGYTF
TRBJ1-6 - - TRBV13 TGTGCCAGCAGCGCCCAACGGCTAGGTTCACCCCTCCACTTT CASSAQRLGSPLHF
TRBJ2-2 - TRBD1 TRBV5-1 TGCGCCAGCAGCTTCGGGACAGGGGGGACCGGGGAGCTGTTTTTT CASSFGTGGTGELFF
TRBJ2-2 - TRBD2 TRBV9 TGTGCCAGCAGCCTCGCGGGGGGGAGAACCGGGGAGCTGTTTTTT CASSLAGGRTGELFF
TRBJ2-2 - TRBD1 TRBV5-4 TGTGCCAGCAGCTTGGAAGGGGGCTCTATCACCGGGGAGCTGTTTTTT CASSLEGGSITGELFF
TRBJ2-1 once - TRBV7-2 TGTGCCAGCAGCTTCACAGGGCTGGGGTACAATGAGCAGTTCTTC CASSFTGLGYNEQFF
TRBJ2-3 - - TRBV27 TGTGCCAGCAGTTTCCGGGGTACAGATACGCAGTATTTT CASSFRGTDTQYF
TRBJ1-5 - TRBD1 TRBV2 TGTGCCAGCAGTGAAGGAAGGAGGGGGCGCGGGGATTTT CASSEGRRGRGDF
TRBJ2-2 - - TRBV27 TGTGCCAGCAGATACAAGACTCTTGCGAACACCGGGGAGCTGTTTTTT CASRYKTLANTGELFF
TRBJ2-3 - TRBD2 TRBV7-2 TGTGCCACCCAGAAAGCGGGGAGTGCAGATACGCAGTATTTT CATQKAGSADTQYF
TRBJ1-5 once - TRBV5-8 TGTGCCGAGACAGAGCTTAGCAATCAGCCCCAGCATTTT CAETELSNQPQHF
TRBJ2-7 - TRBD1 TRBV6-5 TGTGCCAGCAGTTACACCCGGGACAGGGGCGAGCAGTACTTC CASSYTRDRGEQYF
TRBJ2-1 - - TRBV2 TGTGCCAGCAGGGCGGGCCCGGCTTCTCGCAATGAGCAGTTCTTC CASRAGPASRNEQFF
TRBJ2-7 - TRBD2 TRBV5-4 TGTGCCAGCAGCTTGGGGGCGGGGGGTTTCTACGAGCAGTACTTC CASSLGAGGFYEQYF
TRBJ2-7 once TRBD1 TRBV5-1 TGCGCCAGCAGCTTGGATGGGACAGGGGGCGGCGAGCAGTACTTC CASSLDGTGGGEQYF
TRBJ1-1 - - TRBV19 TGTGCCAGTAGTATGGGAGGGGCGGGGACTGAAGCTTTCTTT CASSMGGAGTEAFF
TRBJ1-2 - - TRBV10-3 TGTGCCATCAGGGACAGCTCAAGGAGTCGGAATGGCTACACCTTC CAIRDSSRSRNGYTF
TRBJ1-2 - TRBD1 TRBV2 TGTGCCAGCAGGACGACAGGGGGGATATATGGCTACACCTTC CASRTTGGIYGYTF
TRBJ2-2 - TRBD1 TRBV4-3 TGCGCCAGCAGCCAAGGACAGGGGACCCTCACCGGGGAGCTGTTTTTT CASSQGQGTLTGELFF
TRBJ2-7 - TRBD1 TRBV7-9 TGTGCCAGCAGCCCTGAGGACAGGGGGCTTAACGAGCAGTACTTC CASSPEDRGLNEQYF
TRBJ1-5 - TRBD1 TRBV5-6 TGTGCCAGCAGCTCTTCTAGGACAGGTTATAGCAATCAGCCCCAGCATTTT CASSSSRTGYSNQPQHF
TRBJ1-4 - - TRBV29-1 TGCAGCGTGGGAGAGTTTTCAGAGGAAAAACTGTTTTTT CSVGEFSEEKLFF
TRBJ2-5 - TRBD1 TRBV5-1 TGCGCCAGCAGCTTGGACTACAGGGGTGAGACCCAGTACTTC CASSLDYRGETQYF
TRBJ2-2 - - TRBV5-4 TGTGCCAGCAGCTTCGGGGTCGTAAACACCGGGGAGCTGTTTTTT CASSFGVVNTGELFF
TRBJ2-7 few TRBD1 TRBV13 TGTGCCAGCAGCTTAGACGCCGGGACAGGGCCCTACGAGCAGTACTTC CASSLDAGTGPYEQYF
TRBJ2-7 - TRBD1 TRBV9 TGTGCCAGCAGCGTAGGACAGGGTACCCACGAGCAGTACTTC CASSVGQGTHEQYF
TRBJ1-1 few - TRBV6-4 TGTGCCAGCAGTGAAAATTCTGGGGGAGGGACTGAAGCTTTCTTT CASSENSGGGTEAFF
TRBJ2-3 - - TRBV20-1 TGCAGTGCGCCTATAACAGATACGCAGTATTTT CSAPITDTQYF
TRBJ1-2 - - TRBV3-1/TRBV3-2 TGTGCCAGCAGCGTAATGAGGACAGACGGCTACACCTTC CASSVMRTDGYTF